This passage covers 16 T cell receptor beta chains from one sample sequenced in a study of cytomegalovirus exposure and HLA in healthy donors. The PCR employed 60 Vbeta primers together with 13 Jbeta primers. The protocol was immunoSEQ multiplex PCR, while the TCRdb copy is restricted to in-frame clones and leaves out a portion. The sample contains 55,000 to 80,000 clones, around 80% of which appear only once. The source material was PBMCs. The receptors shown here come from a man younger than 35 in good health and CMV-seronegative.

The chain links TRBV6-5 to TRBJ2-7; TRBD1 matches at 7 bases. CDR1 is MNHEY, CDR2 SVGAGI, per germline. J lost 2 bases, V lost 4 bases, and 5 bases had no gene match. The CDR3 length is 14 residues. In nucleotides, the CDR3 is TGTGCCAGCAGTTTATCGACAGGGACCTACGAGCAGTACTTC. Translation: CASSLSTGTYEQYF.

Details on this clone: The sample has other DNA sequences that encode this CDR3 too. The V gene is TRBV30, the J gene TRBJ2-2, with D unclear. This CDR3 is 12 amino acids long. V was pared by 0 bases and J by 5 bases, with 4 bases between. The V gene's germline CDR1 is GTSNPN and CDR2 SVGIG (reference sequence). CDR3 in amino acids: CAWSVQTGELFF. The DNA for the CDR3 is TGTGCCTGGAGTGTACAAACCGGGGAGCTGTTTTTT.

DNA of the CDR3: TGTGCCAGCAGCGTCCTCGGGACAGGAAATGGCTACACCTTC. Translated: CASSVLGTGNGYTF. The V and J genes are TRBV6-1 and TRBJ1-2; TRBD1 aligns across 8 bases. V shed 6 bases and J 6 bases; nucleotides not matched to a gene: 9. The V gene's germline CDR1 is MNHNS and CDR2 SASEGT. The CDR3 length is 14 residues.

The chain combines TRBV4-3 with TRBJ1-4; 7 positions match TRBD1. The CDR3 runs to 16 residues. Germline V lookup: CDR1 LGHNA, CDR2 YSLEER. Losses at the gene ends were 5 bases for V and 8 bases for J; bases not matched to a gene: 14. The CDR3 spells CASSNPRQGVDEKLFF. The CDR3 nucleotides are TGCGCCAGCAGCAACCCCCGACAGGGCGTAGACGAAAAACTGTTTTTT.

V gene TRBV4-3 combines with J gene TRBJ1-2; D not certain. Trimming cost V 1 base and J 8 bases, with 11 bases left between them. Germline CDR1 is LGHNA and CDR2 is YSLEER. This CDR3 contains 13 residues. The CDR3, as DNA: TGCGCCAGCAGCCAAGTTACGGGGTCAGGCTACACCTTC. Its protein is CASSQVTGSGYTF.

The V call is TRBV5-1, the J call TRBJ2-1, with a weak D call TRBD2 (6 bases). The germline V gene encodes CDR1 SGHRS and CDR2 YFSETQ. The CDR3 sequence is 16 residues long. V gave up 7 bases and J gave up 3 bases, with 20 bases separating them. The CDR3 DNA reads as TGCGCCAGCTCCCGAGGGATAGCGGACAACTACAATGAGCAGTTCTTC. Protein sequence: CASSRGIADNYNEQFF.

The chain carries TRBV19 and TRBJ2-2; D is possibly TRBD2 (5 bases). V was clipped by 2 bases and J by 6 bases, with 7 bases between them. Per the germline V gene, CDR1 is LNHDA and CDR2 is SQIVND (reference sequence). The CDR3 is made up of 13 amino acids. The CDR3 is CASSIRESGELFF. Written as DNA, the CDR3 is TGTGCCAGTAGTATAAGGGAGTCCGGGGAGCTGTTTTTT. Together with reference TRBV19 and TRBJ2-2, the CDR3 gives the full variable domain: DGGITQSPKYLFRKEGQNVTLSCEQNLNHDAMYWYRQDPGQGLRLIYYSQIVNDFQKGDIAEGYSVSREKKESFPLTVTSAQKNPTAFYLCASSIRESGELFFGEGSRLTVL.

The chain is built from TRBV19 and TRBJ2-7; D ambiguous. CDR1 is LNHDA, CDR2 SQIVND, per germline (reference sequence). The CDR3 covers 12 residues. Trimming removed 5 bases at V and 7 bases at J, with 12 bases between. This CDR3 reads CASSPNNREQYF. For the CDR3, the DNA is TGTGCCAGTAGTCCTAATAACCGGGAGCAGTACTTC.

The chain couples TRBV5-5 to TRBJ2-7; 8 bases agree with TRBD2. The V gene end was trimmed by 3 bases and the J gene end by 4 bases; junction bases not matched to a gene: 18. The CDR3 is 18 residues long. CDR1 is SGHKS, CDR2 YYEKEE, per germline (reference sequence). The CDR3 reads CASSSQAQAGAYPYEQYF. The CDR3 DNA follows: TGTGCCAGCAGCTCCCAGGCCCAAGCGGGAGCATACCCATACGAGCAGTACTTC.

To note about this clone: Other DNA sequences within the sample encode an identical CDR3. This chain links TRBV28 with TRBJ1-1; unclear D gene. CDR1 MDHEN and CDR2 SYDVKM come from the germline V gene. V shed 2 bases and J shed 0 bases, with 7 bases lying between them. The CDR3 consists of 14 residues. As DNA, the CDR3 is TGTGCCAGCAGTTTAGTCAACATGAACACTGAAGCTTTCTTT. Translating gives CASSLVNMNTEAFF.

This chain connects TRBV6-6 to TRBJ2-5; 9 nucleotides match TRBD2. Matching the DNA end better, TRBJ2-7 makes the J call doubtful. This CDR3 spans 16 amino acids. Germline V gene sequence: CDR1 MNHNY, CDR2 SVGAGI (reference sequence). DNA of the CDR3: TGTGCCAGCAGTTACTCGGGACTAGCCGGAACCTACGAGCAGTACTTC. Its translation: CASSYSGLAGTYEQYF.

The rearrangement links TRBV9 to TRBJ2-1; 8 nucleotides match TRBD2. J lost 0 bases, V lost 3 bases, and 5 bases had no gene match. Germline V lookup: CDR1 SGDLS, CDR2 YYNGEE. This CDR3 is 16 amino acids long. CDR3 DNA: TGTGCCAGCAGCGGACCCAGCGGGAGCTCCTACAATGAGCAGTTCTTC. Its translation: CASSGPSGSSYNEQFF.

The rearrangement uses TRBV5-6 and TRBJ2-1, with 9 bases identical to TRBD1. The CDR3 is 15 amino acids. Germline V gene data show CDR1 as SGHDT and CDR2 as YYEEEE. With 2 bases clipped from V and 4 bases from J, the junction kept 4 bases outside the gene matches. The CDR3 region has the DNA TGTGCCAGCAGCTTCGGACAGGGGATATACAATGAGCAGTTCTTC. Protein sequence: CASSFGQGIYNEQFF.

The chain combines TRBV28 with TRBJ2-1, with a weak D call TRBD1 (6 bases). The CDR3 length is 16 residues. Trimming removed 8 bases at V and 9 bases at J, with 26 bases between. Per the germline V gene, CDR1 is MDHEN and CDR2 is SYDVKM. Here the CDR3 reads CASSYMTGTYDLEQFF. The CDR3 nucleotides read TGTGCCAGCTCCTATATGACCGGGACATATGATCTTGAGCAGTTCTTC.

The chain uses TRBV7-9 and TRBJ2-5; D perhaps matches TRBD2 (6 bases). Trimming pared 5 bases from V and 7 bases from J, leaving 17 bases between. The CDR3 is 14 amino acids. Germline V gene lookup returns CDR1 SEHNR and CDR2 FQNEAQ (reference sequence). The CDR3 coding sequence is TGTGCCAGCAGCACCTACGGGGACTCGCGGACCCAGTACTTC. Translated, it gives CASSTYGDSRTQYF.

V is TRBV6-6 and J is TRBJ1-2; maybe TRBD1 (6 bases). This CDR3 contains 14 residues. The germline V and J ends were trimmed by 8 bases and 2 bases, with 15 bases remaining between them. CDR1 and CDR2 (germline): MNHNY, SVGAGI (reference sequence). CDR3 nucleotide sequence: TGTGCCAGCCTCCTCGACAGGCGGAACTATGGCTACACCTTC. As protein: CASLLDRRNYGYTF.